One and the same sample provided the 20 T cell receptor beta chains below, sequenced in a study. One entry per CDR3 protein results from TCRdb running MiXCR on the 5' RACE reads. The sample records 50,000 to 65,000 distinct CDR3 sequences, around 21% being singletons. Tregs were sorted as CD4+CD25+CD127-/low cells. Sequences were obtained from tumor-infiltrating Tregs sorted from the breast tumor. These TCRs come from a female donor with breast cancer.

This clonotype turned up a few times. This chain uses TRBV5-1 with TRBJ1-6; 11 bases line up with TRBD1. The length of the CDR3 is 15 residues. Germline CDR1 is SGHRS and CDR2 is YFSETQ. After removal of 3 bases from V and 7 bases from J, the junction contained 3 bases not matched to a gene. CDR3: CASSWGTGGNSPLHF. DNA for the CDR3: TGCGCCAGCAGCTGGGGGACAGGGGGAAATTCACCCCTCCACTTT.

This clonotype was seen only a few times. The rearrangement links TRBV7-2 to TRBJ2-1; D gene uncertain. The CDR3 sequence is 12 residues long. The germline V gene has CDR1 SGHTA and CDR2 FQGNSA. V was shortened by 5 bases and J by 5 bases, with 7 bases between the two germline ends. The CDR3 sequence: CASSPANNEQFF. CDR3 bases: TGTGCCAGCAGCCCTGCAAACAATGAGCAGTTCTTC.

This clonotype occurred a few times. The gene calls are TRBV7-3 and TRBJ1-1; 7 nucleotides line up with TRBD1. The CDR3 is made up of 13 amino acids. CDR1 and CDR2 from the germline V gene are SGHTA and FQGTGA. V dropped 4 bases and J dropped 4; count of bases not matched to a gene: 3. Written as DNA, the CDR3 is TGTGCCAGCAGCTCTCAGGGGGGCACTGAAGCTTTCTTT. Translation: CASSSQGGTEAFF.

Points on this clonotype: This sequence may be a read error, since a much larger clone differs from it by one base. The chain is built from TRBV5-1 and TRBJ1-1; TRBD1 aligns across 7 bases. Germline V gene sequence: CDR1 SGHRS, CDR2 YFSETQ. The CDR3 is made up of 15 amino acids. V trimming: 4 bases; J trimming: 3 bases; junction bases outside the gene matches: 9. CDR3 sequence (DNA): TGCGCCAGCAGCCTCATCGGGCAGGGGGACACTGAAGCTTTCTTT. Encoded protein: CASSLIGQGDTEAFF.

This clonotype was seen repeatedly, ten times or more. The CDR3 spells CATSRGDTGGREQYF. The CDR3 DNA is TGTGCCACCAGCAGAGGGGATACGGGGGGGCGCGAGCAGTACTTC. V gene TRBV15 combines with J gene TRBJ2-7; 8 positions agree with TRBD2. Germline V gene lookup returns CDR1 LNHNV and CDR2 YYDKDF (reference sequence). The length of the CDR3 is 15 residues. V gave up 1 base and J gave up 6 bases; unmatched junction bases: 8.

This clonotype was picked up a small number of times. The rearrangement links TRBV5-1 to TRBJ2-1, with 8 bases fitting TRBD2. The V segment lost 5 bases and the J segment 0 bases; nucleotides outside the gene matches: 4. Germline lookup yields CDR1 SGHRS and CDR2 YFSETQ. The CDR3 has 15 residues. DNA of the CDR3: TGCGCCAGCAGGGTAGCGGGGAGCTCCTACAATGAGCAGTTCTTC. This encodes CASRVAGSSYNEQFF. Looking up the rest from reference TRBV5-1 and TRBJ2-1 gives the full variable domain: KAGVTQTPRYLIKTRGQQVTLSCSPISGHRSVSWYQQTPGQGLQFLFEYFSETQRNKGNFPGRFSGRQFSNSRSEMNVSTLELGDSALYLCASRVAGSSYNEQFFGPGTRLTVL.

This clonotype has just a few counts. This rearrangement joins TRBV27 to TRBJ2-3, with 9 bases that match TRBD2. The CDR3 is 14 amino acids. Germline V CDR1 and CDR2: MNHEY, SMNVEV (reference sequence). V lost 8 bases to trimming and J lost 4 bases; unmatched junction nucleotides: 7. The CDR3 here is CASRSGRTSDTQYF. The CDR3 nucleotides read TGTGCCAGCCGTAGCGGGAGAACGTCAGATACGCAGTATTTT.

This clonotype rates as medium-sized (0.01 to 0.1%). V is TRBV5-1 and J is TRBJ2-3; 12 nucleotides line up with TRBD2. CDR3 length: 19 amino acids. The germline gives CDR1 SGHRS, CDR2 YFSETQ. Germline trimming cut 2 bases from V and 3 bases from J; bases unmatched to any gene: 13. CDR3 loop: CASSFSSTSGTSGTDTQYF. The CDR3 bases are TGCGCCAGCAGCTTCTCGAGCACGTCCGGGACTAGCGGGACAGATACGCAGTATTTT.

This clonotype was counted only a few times. A much larger clone is a single base away; this may be a read error. The J gene is TRBJ1-1, the V gene TRBV5-1, with a tentative D call TRBD1 (5 bases). CDR3 length equals 14 residues. Trimming removed 0 bases from V and 4 bases from J, with 10 bases in between. The germline V gene has CDR1 SGHRS and CDR2 YFSETQ. In nucleotides, the CDR3 is TGCGCCAGCAGCTTGGGATCGAGGGGCACTGAAGCTTTCTTT. Translating gives CASSLGSRGTEAFF.

The table lists this clonotype with a few counts. The V gene is TRBV5-1, the J gene TRBJ2-5, with D hard to call. The CDR3 has 10 amino acids. V lost 10 bases to trimming and J lost 2 bases, with 6 bases between them. Germline V lookup: CDR1 SGHRS, CDR2 YFSETQ. CDR3 nucleotide sequence: TGCGCCCGCGGACAAGAGACCCAGTACTTC. Its translation: CARGQETQYF.

About this clonotype itself: Relative to the germline gene, one junction end is altered; a read error may explain this. CDR3 coding DNA: TGCGCCAGCAGCTTGGCGCCAGGGGGCCTCTACGAGCAGTGCTTC. Its translation is CASSLAPGGLYEQCF. The gene calls are TRBV5-1 and TRBJ2-7; TRBD1 agrees at 8 bases. Germline-derived CDR1 and CDR2 are SGHRS and YFSETQ. CDR3 size: 15 residues.

The rearrangement uses TRBV6-6 and TRBJ2-7; TRBD1 or TRBD2 may be the D gene (5 bases each). Germline values: CDR1 MNHNY, CDR2 SVGAGI (reference sequence). Trimming pared 5 bases from V and 2 bases from J, leaving 19 bases between. The CDR3 loop spans 16 amino acids. The CDR3 DNA sequence: TGTGCCAGCAGTACCTCTCGGGGCACCACACCCTACGAGCAGTACTTC. It yields the protein CASSTSRGTTPYEQYF.

A few counts support this clonotype. The chain combines TRBV19 with TRBJ1-5; D gene unclear. Germline CDR1 is LNHDA and CDR2 is SQIVND (reference sequence). With 4 bases removed from V and 0 bases from J, the gap between germline ends came to 7 bases. CDR3 length: 14 residues. The CDR3 region is CASSNVGSNQPQHF. In nucleotides, the CDR3 is TGTGCCAGTAGTAATGTGGGTAGCAATCAGCCCCAGCATTTT.

This clonotype occurred a few times. The chain couples TRBV20-1 to TRBJ2-3, with TRBD2 as a possible D gene (5 bases). Trimming took off 6 bases at V and 4 bases at J, with 11 bases between the two ends. This CDR3 comprises 12 residues. The germline CDR1 and CDR2 sequences are DFQATT and SNEGSKA (reference sequence). The CDR3 DNA reads TGCAGTGCCCAAGGAGGTGCAGATACGCAGTATTTT. It is translated as CSAQGGADTQYF.

Details on this clonotype: This is likely a read error, given that the CDR3 carries no conserved phenylalanine or tryptophan at its end. The chain uses TRBV5-1 and TRBJ1-4; the match to TRBD1 covers 7 bases. Germline V gives CDR1 SGHRS, CDR2 YFSETQ. This CDR3 contains 16 residues. CDR3 residues: CASSSQGGATSEKLFL. The CDR3 coding sequence is TGCGCCAGCAGCTCCCAGGGGGGGGCAACTAGTGAAAAACTGTTTTTG.

The chain carries TRBV20-1 and TRBJ2-2; perhaps TRBD2 as D (6 bases). The CDR3 totals 14 residues. Germline V gene data show CDR1 as DFQATT and CDR2 as SNEGSKA (reference sequence). V was clipped by 6 bases and J by 5 bases, with 16 bases between them. The CDR3 DNA follows: TGCAGTGCCCTCCGACTAGTGGGTACCGGGGAGCTGTTTTTT. It translates to CSALRLVGTGELFF.

The chain recombines TRBV28 with TRBJ1-2, with TRBD1 as a possible D gene (5 bases). The CDR3 is made up of 13 amino acids. CDR1 MDHEN and CDR2 SYDVKM come from the germline V gene. Trimming took off 6 bases at V and 8 bases at J, with 16 bases between the two ends. CDR3 nucleotides: TGTGCCAGCAGCCCTCCCTTCCGGGGCGGCTACACCTTC. Translating gives CASSPPFRGGYTF.

This clonotype was counted between two and nine times. The chain employs TRBV12-3 or TRBV12-4 and TRBJ2-3; possibly TRBD2 for D (6 bases). This CDR3 is built from 13 residues. V lost 6 bases and J 1 base, leaving 8 bases between the germline ends. The CDR3 DNA sequence: TGTGCCAGCAGAGGGACTCGCACAGATACGCAGTATTTT. Its protein product is CASRGTRTDTQYF.

Ten or more counts support this clonotype. The chain combines TRBV2 with TRBJ2-1; 8 positions match TRBD2. V shed 2 bases, J shed 4 bases, and the junction held 7 bases outside the gene matches. Germline V gene lookup returns CDR1 SNHLY and CDR2 FYNNEI. This CDR3 spans 16 amino acids. This chain's CDR3 is CASSEIREGFYNEQFF. The CDR3 coding sequence is TGTGCCAGCAGTGAAATACGGGAGGGGTTTTACAATGAGCAGTTCTTC. The full variable domain, rest sourced from reference TRBV2 and TRBJ2-1, is EPEVTQTPSHQVTQMGQEVILRCVPISNHLYFYWYRQILGQKVEFLVSFYNNEISEKSEIFDDQFSVERPDGSNFTLKIRSTKLEDSAMYFCASSEIREGFYNEQFFGPGTRLTVL.

Details on this clonotype: This may be a read error: a much more frequent sequence differs by one nucleotide. This sequence joins TRBV12-3 or TRBV12-4 and TRBJ2-1; no reliable D call. Trimming pared 3 bases from V and 5 bases from J, leaving 20 bases between. The CDR3 extends over 17 amino acids. CDR3 DNA: TGTGCCAGCAGTTTTGATGGCCGGCCCAACCTTAACAATGAGCAGTTCTTC. This encodes CASSFDGRPNLNNEQFF.